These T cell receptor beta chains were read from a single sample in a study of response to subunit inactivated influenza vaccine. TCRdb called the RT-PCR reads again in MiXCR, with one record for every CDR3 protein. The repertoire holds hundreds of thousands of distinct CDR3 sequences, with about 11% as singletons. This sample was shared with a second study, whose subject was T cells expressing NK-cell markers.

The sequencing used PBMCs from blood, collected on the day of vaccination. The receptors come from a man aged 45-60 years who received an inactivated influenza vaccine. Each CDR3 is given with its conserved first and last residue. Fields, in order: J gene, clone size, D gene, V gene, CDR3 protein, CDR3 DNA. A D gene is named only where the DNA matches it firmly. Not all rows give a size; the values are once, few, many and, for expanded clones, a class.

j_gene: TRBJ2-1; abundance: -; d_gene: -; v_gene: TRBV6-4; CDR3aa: CASSDAHEQFF; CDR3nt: TGTGCCAGCAGTGACGCTCATGAGCAGTTCTTC
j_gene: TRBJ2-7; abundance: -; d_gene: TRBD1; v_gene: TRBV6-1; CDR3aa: CASRAVGTEHSYEQYF; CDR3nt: TGTGCCAGCAGGGCAGTGGGGACAGAGCACTCCTACGAGCAGTACTTC
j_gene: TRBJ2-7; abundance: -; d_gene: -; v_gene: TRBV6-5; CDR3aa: CASRYRDLTTYEQYF; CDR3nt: TGTGCCAGCAGGTACCGGGACCTCACGACCTACGAGCAGTACTTC
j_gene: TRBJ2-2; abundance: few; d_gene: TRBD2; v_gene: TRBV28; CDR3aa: CASSAGLAGGLFGELFF; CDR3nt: TGTGCCAGCAGCGCGGGACTAGCGGGGGGGCTTTTCGGGGAGCTGTTTTTT
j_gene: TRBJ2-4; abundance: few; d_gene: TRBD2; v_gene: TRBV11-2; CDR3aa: CASSLVSHLEREKNIQYF; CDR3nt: TGTGCCAGCAGCTTAGTTTCCCACTTGGAGCGGGAGAAAAACATTCAGTACTTC
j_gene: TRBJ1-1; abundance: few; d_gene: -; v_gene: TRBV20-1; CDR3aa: CSASSIANTEAFF; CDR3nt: TGCAGTGCTAGCTCTATTGCAAACACTGAAGCTTTCTTT
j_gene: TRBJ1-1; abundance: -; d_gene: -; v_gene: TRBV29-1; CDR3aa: CSANPGSGRERAFF; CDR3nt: TGCAGCGCAAACCCCGGGTCGGGCCGCGAGAGGGCTTTCTTT
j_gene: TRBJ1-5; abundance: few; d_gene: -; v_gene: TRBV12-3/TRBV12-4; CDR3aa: CASSFSPDGNQPQHF; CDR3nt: TGTGCCAGCAGTTTTTCCCCGGACGGCAATCAGCCCCAGCATTTT
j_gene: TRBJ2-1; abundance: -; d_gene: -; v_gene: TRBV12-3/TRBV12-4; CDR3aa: CASSLNVLARGLSSYNEQFF; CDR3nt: TGTGCCAGCAGTTTAAACGTGTTAGCGAGGGGTCTCAGCTCCTACAATGAGCAGTTCTTC
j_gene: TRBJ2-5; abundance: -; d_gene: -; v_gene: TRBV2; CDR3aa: CASNLLGLEQETQYF; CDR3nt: TGTGCCAGCAACCTGCTAGGACTCGAACAAGAGACCCAGTACTTC
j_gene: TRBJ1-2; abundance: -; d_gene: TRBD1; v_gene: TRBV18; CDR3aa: CASSAGQGYGYTF; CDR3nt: TGTGCCAGCTCAGCCGGACAGGGCTATGGCTACACCTTC
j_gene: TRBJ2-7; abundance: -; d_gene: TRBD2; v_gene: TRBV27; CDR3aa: CASSVGTSGGTEQYF; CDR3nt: TGTGCCAGCAGTGTTGGGACTAGCGGGGGAACCGAGCAGTACTTC
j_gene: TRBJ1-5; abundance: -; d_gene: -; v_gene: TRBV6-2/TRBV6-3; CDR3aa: CASSYSTMNPGFVGNQPQHF; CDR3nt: TGTGCCAGCAGTTACTCGACGATGAATCCAGGGTTTGTCGGCAATCAGCCCCAGCATTTT
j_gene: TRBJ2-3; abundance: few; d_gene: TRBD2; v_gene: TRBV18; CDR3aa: CASSPKGPAGGTDTQYF; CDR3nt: TGTGCCAGCTCACCGAAGGGGCCAGCGGGGGGGACAGATACGCAGTATTTT
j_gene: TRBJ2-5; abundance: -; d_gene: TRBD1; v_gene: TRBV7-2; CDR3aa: CASRPPGGEKTQYF; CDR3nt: TGTGCCAGCAGACCCCCAGGGGGCGAAAAGACCCAGTACTTC
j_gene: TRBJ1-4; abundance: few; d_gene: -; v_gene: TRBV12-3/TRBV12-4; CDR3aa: CASSFGGYATNEKLFF; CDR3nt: TGTGCCAGCAGTTTTGGGGGGTATGCAACTAATGAAAAACTGTTTTTT
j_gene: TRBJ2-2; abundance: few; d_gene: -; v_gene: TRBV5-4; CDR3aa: CASSLWTRRNTGELFF; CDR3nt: TGTGCCAGCAGCTTGTGGACACGGCGGAACACCGGGGAGCTGTTTTTT
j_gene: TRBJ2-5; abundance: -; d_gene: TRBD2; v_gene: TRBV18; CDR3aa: CASSSAGDQTQYF; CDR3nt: TGTGCCAGCTCATCCGCGGGGGACCAGACCCAGTACTTC
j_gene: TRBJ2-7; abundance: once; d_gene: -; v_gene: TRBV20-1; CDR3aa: CSARALGPGYEQYF; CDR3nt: TGCAGTGCTAGAGCGCTGGGGCCCGGGTACGAGCAGTACTTC
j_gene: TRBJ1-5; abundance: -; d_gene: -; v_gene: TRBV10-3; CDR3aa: CAISERHNSNQPQHF; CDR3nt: TGTGCCATCAGTGAGAGACACAATAGCAATCAGCCCCAGCATTTT
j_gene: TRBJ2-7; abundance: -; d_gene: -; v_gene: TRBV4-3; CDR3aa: CASSQARGTRVEEQYF; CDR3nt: TGCGCCAGCAGCCAAGCCCGCGGGACAAGAGTGGAGGAGCAGTACTTC
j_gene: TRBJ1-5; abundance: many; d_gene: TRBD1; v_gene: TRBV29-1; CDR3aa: CSVEIQGSNQPQHF; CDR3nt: TGCAGCGTTGAAATACAGGGGAGCAATCAGCCCCAGCATTTT
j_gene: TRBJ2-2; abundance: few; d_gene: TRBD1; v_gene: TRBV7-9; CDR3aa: CASSLQAGTGVTGELFF; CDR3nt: TGTGCCAGCAGCCTACAAGCCGGGACAGGGGTCACCGGGGAGCTGTTTTTT
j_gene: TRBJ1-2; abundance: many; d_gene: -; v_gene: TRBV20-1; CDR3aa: CSAQNPEGYGYTF; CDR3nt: TGCAGTGCTCAGAACCCGGAGGGGTATGGCTACACCTTC
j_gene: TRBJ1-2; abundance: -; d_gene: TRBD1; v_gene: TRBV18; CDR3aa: CASSTRSQGKSYYGYTF; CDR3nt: TGTGCCAGCTCAACTAGGTCACAGGGGAAGTCGTACTATGGCTACACCTTC
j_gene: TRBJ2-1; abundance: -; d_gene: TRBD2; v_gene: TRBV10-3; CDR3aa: CAISESGFLSGRAGEQFF; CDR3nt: TGTGCCATCAGTGAGTCGGGTTTTCTTAGCGGGAGGGCAGGTGAGCAGTTCTTC
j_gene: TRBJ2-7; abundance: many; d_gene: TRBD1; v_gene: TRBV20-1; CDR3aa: CSAPNFQGAFYEQYF; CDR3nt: TGCAGTGCCCCTAATTTCCAGGGGGCTTTCTACGAGCAGTACTTC
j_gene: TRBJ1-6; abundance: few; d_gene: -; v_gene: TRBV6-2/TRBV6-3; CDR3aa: CASSASGITDSPLHF; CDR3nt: TGTGCCAGCAGTGCGTCGGGAATTACCGATTCACCCCTCCACTTT
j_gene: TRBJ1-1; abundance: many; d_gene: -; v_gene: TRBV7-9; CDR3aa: CASSLAYGGTEAFF; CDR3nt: TGTGCCAGCAGCTTAGCGTATGGAGGCACTGAAGCTTTCTTT
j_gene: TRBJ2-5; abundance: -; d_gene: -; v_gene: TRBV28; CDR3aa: CASRLGIQETQYF; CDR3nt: TGTGCCAGCAGACTAGGCATACAAGAGACCCAGTACTTC
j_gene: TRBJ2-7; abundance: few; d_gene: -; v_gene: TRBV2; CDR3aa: CASRDNTQTYEQYF; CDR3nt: TGTGCCAGCAGGGATAATACACAGACCTACGAGCAGTACTTC